This TCR beta chain is from a study of regulatory T cells in long-lasting Graves disease (dated by TCRdb to the early 2020s). The study in broad terms: Newly diagnosed Graves' disease patients had taken antithyroid drugs for less than 3 months. The study was conducted in China and was registered as a clinical trial. This study used TCR sequencing and RNA sequencing of peripheral blood to compare persistent Graves' disease patients against newly diagnosed Graves' disease patients. A total of some 33 samples were covered by TCR sequencing, comprising approximately 13 persistent and approximately 20 newly diagnosed Graves' disease patients.

Taken with the paper, the label for time point translates to: newly diagnosed GD, antithyroid drugs for less than 3 months. For both TCR sequencing and RNA sequencing, RNA was extracted from PBMCs using TRIzol. The diagnosis of Graves' disease was made according to American Thyroid Association guidelines. The patients came from an endocrinology department in Xi'an, China. Each patient gave approximately 9.7 milliliters of peripheral blood, collected in an EDTA anticoagulant tube. Ficoll Paque Plus density gradient separation was used to isolate PBMCs, and no additional T cell sorting was done. RNA quality was checked with an Agilent 2100 Bioanalyzer and agarose gel, and concentration with a NanoDrop 2000. Trimming accounts for 3 bases at V and 4 bases at J, while the number of junction bases matched to no gene is 6. Per the germline V gene, SGDLS is the CDR1 and YYNGEE is the CDR2. Its CDR3 holds 16 amino acids, cysteine through phenylalanine. Of all the DNA, just the CDR3 is kept, 48 bases in frame from base 1.

As for this clonotype: What this receptor recognizes is not known. It has no much larger one-base neighbor in the sample; base qualities were not kept.

Overall study results and their limits: Persistent disease showed preferential use of TRBV28, TRBJ1-2 and TRBJ2-5, whereas newly diagnosed disease favored TRBV20-1 and TRBJ2-1. The study examined only peripheral blood because the primary lesion, thyroid tissue, could not be accessed. Sequencing and analysis were limited to the TCR beta chain. Patients with persistent disease shared more public clonotypes (under 3,000) than newly diagnosed patients did (around 1,000). Compared with newly diagnosed patients, patients with persistent Graves' disease had lower TCR Shannon entropy and fewer highly expanded clones, which suggests clonal expansion. The small sample size was acknowledged by the authors as a limitation that may reduce accuracy.

Library preparation was by multiplex PCR. The sequencer listed for this sample is Illumina HiSeq 4000. To build TCR beta libraries, CDR3 regions were amplified by Arm-PCR using iRepertoire HTBI primers. Before sequencing, the PCR products underwent gel purification. Per the original workflow: Across samples, around 62 TRBV and 14 TRBJ segments were identified and used for gene usage analysis of CDR3 amino acid clonotypes. COPE and FqMerger were used to merge the filtered high-quality paired reads into contigs. BLAST was used to align contigs to IMGT TRBV, TRBD and TRBJ reference genes, and CDR3 was defined according to IMGT. Clonotypes above 0.1% frequency were classified as highly expanded clones. Repertoire diversity was measured by Shannon entropy, and V-J evenness by the Gini coefficient. Clonotypes shared by more than one individual were considered public. TCRdb cleaned the public reads at Q25 with fastp, built clones with MiXCR and kept in-frame beta chains. CDR3 protein duplicates are merged, each entry listing the most common genes and DNA. None of the V and J calls come from the authors' own analysis; TCRdb made them. In this sample the table shows hundreds of thousands of distinct CDR3 sequences, about 15% of which occur a single time. Of the sample, more than 15% is held by the ten largest clones.

This sample also belongs to another study, concerning T cells in Graves' hyperthyroidism and ophthalmopathy. The second study, in turn, reports: A patient counted as having stable Graves' hyperthyroidism if no progression to ophthalmopathy occurred over 18 months of follow-up. Hyperthyroidism patients were aged 18 to 65 years and newly diagnosed, with disease duration of less than 2 months. Exclusion was applied to patients with uncontrolled infections, other autoimmune diseases, pregnancy or lactation. Diagnoses were based on clinical symptoms, serum thyroxine and TRAb, thyroid ultrasound and orbital computed tomography. A first-round RT-PCR of the TCR CDR3 used the HTBI primer set with the Qiagen OneStep RT-PCR kit. Blood samples also contained most of the expanded thyroid clonotypes (frequency above 0.001), which suggests that blood repertoires may reflect thyroid immune responses. A model built on a 13 V-J signature distinguished ophthalmopathy from stable hyperthyroidism, reaching 87.88% sensitivity and under 84% specificity in cross-validation and 80%/75% in testing. In validation, the model predicted progression to ophthalmopathy a median of about 6 months before onset, with about 70% sensitivity and more than 72% specificity. To identify TCR V-J signatures that set the groups apart, the researchers used a discovery cohort of 100 patients, made up of under 45 with Graves' ophthalmopathy and 57 with stable Graves' hyperthyroidism. An independent validation cohort of under 20 hyperthyroidism patients and 17 patients who later progressed to ophthalmopathy tested prospective prediction of ophthalmopathy. The 100 or so discovery patients were randomly divided into training and test sets at a 7:3 ratio. The study also compared thyroid tissue and blood T-cell repertoires from several Graves' hyperthyroidism patients. After sampling, hyperthyroidism patients received methimazole starting at 30 mg daily, and ophthalmopathy patients received high-dose intravenous methylprednisolone. Libraries were constructed in a second round of multiplex PCR, after which size selection and purification were carried out. Sequencing of the libraries was done on an Illumina HiSeq2000 using paired-end 100 bp reads. SOAPnuke was used to process the raw data, throwing out any read that contained adapters or uncalled bases, had a mean Phred below 15, or lacked an exact constant-primer or identifier match. High-quality paired reads were merged using COPE v1.2.5, and each unique nucleotide sequence was defined as a clonotype. MiTCR v1.1 was used to align clonotypes to the IMGT TRBV, TRBD and TRBJ reference segments. Only V-J combinations with frequency above 0.0001, covering about 99% of repertoires, were analysed. A TCS score was defined as the ratio between F50 (clonal expansion) and ExV (chaos), using BLOSUM62-based TCRdist between CDR3 peptides within each V-J. Welch's t-statistics and random forest reduced 450 to 600 V-J features to about 13, which were used in a naive Bayes classifier (R e1071). Sample size was not statistically predetermined, and blinding of investigators to group allocation was not performed. TCR Vbeta CDR3 sequencing of 130 to 150 peripheral blood samples (roughly 43 ophthalmopathy, roughly 72 hyperthyroidism and roughly 17 progressor patients) is reported in the paper.

The sample consisted of peripheral blood mononuclear cells (PBMCs), taken at new diagnosis, from a patient treated with antithyroid drugs. The receptor comes from a young woman with Graves disease. Donor details come from another sample of the same person, matched by shared clones. The sequence links TRBV9 to TRBJ2-5; TRBD2 matches 13 bases in the middle. The CDR3 region has the sequence CASSGRLAGGSETQYF. The DNA reads as follows: TGTGCCAGCAGCGGACGACTAGCGGGAGGCTCAGAGACCCAGTACTTC.